Below are 25 T cell receptor beta chains sequenced from a single sample in a study of cytomegalovirus exposure and HLA in healthy donors. The primer mix had 60 Vbeta and 13 Jbeta primers. Produced via immunoSEQ multiplex PCR; TCRdb's table is partial and in-frame only. The sample shows 150,000 to 200,000 clones, 84% of them seen only once. The material sequenced was PBMCs. These receptors all stem from a boy between 5 and 17 years old in good health and CMV-seronegative.

V and J are TRBV2 and TRBJ2-1; 8 nucleotides agree with TRBD2. CDR3 length: 15 residues. J gave up 4 bases and V 6 bases, and 8 bases lay outside the gene matches. The V gene's germline CDR1 is SNHLY and CDR2 FYNNEI. CDR3 bases: TGTGCCAGCAGCCGGAGTAGCGGGAATTACAATGAGCAGTTCTTC. Residues: CASSRSSGNYNEQFF. The variable domain in full, completed from reference TRBV2 and TRBJ2-1, reads EPEVTQTPSHQVTQMGQEVILRCVPISNHLYFYWYRQILGQKVEFLVSFYNNEISEKSEIFDDQFSVERPDGSNFTLKIRSTKLEDSAMYFCASSRSSGNYNEQFFGPGTRLTVL.

This rearrangement joins TRBV28 to TRBJ1-5, with TRBD1 as a possible D gene (6 bases). The CDR3 totals 13 residues. V lost 3 bases to trimming and J lost 7 bases, with 10 bases between them. Germline CDR1 and CDR2: MDHEN and SYDVKM. The DNA of the CDR3 is TGTGCCAGCAGTTTTAGGGGGTTCCAGCCCCAGCATTTT. Its translation is CASSFRGFQPQHF.

CDR3 in amino acids: CASMTVERLPQHF. The DNA of the CDR3 is TGTGCCAGCATGACAGTCGAGCGACTTCCCCAGCATTTT. The chain links TRBV5-8 to TRBJ1-5; possibly TRBD1 for D (5 bases). This CDR3 spans 13 amino acids. Germline V gives CDR1 SGHTS, CDR2 YDEGEE. V dropped 6 bases and J dropped 10 bases, with 17 bases sitting between them.

The V call is TRBV6-5, the J call TRBJ2-7; a weak D match, TRBD1 (5 bases). The germline gives CDR1 MNHEY, CDR2 SVGAGI. The CDR3 contains 13 residues. Trimming took 4 bases from V and 4 from J, leaving 11 bases between them. The CDR3 loop is CASSFGADYEQYF. CDR3 nucleotide sequence: TGTGCCAGCAGTTTTGGGGCCGATTACGAGCAGTACTTC.

The chain couples TRBV19 to TRBJ2-7, with D hard to call. This CDR3 is built from 14 residues. Trimming left V 5 bases short and J 1 base short, with 12 bases between. Germline CDR1 LNHDA, CDR2 SQIVND (reference sequence). In DNA, the CDR3 is TGTGCCAGTAGTCCTAACTCCTTGTCCTACGAGCAGTACTTC. Residues: CASSPNSLSYEQYF. Based on the CDR3 plus reference TRBV19 and TRBJ2-7, the full variable domain is DGGITQSPKYLFRKEGQNVTLSCEQNLNHDAMYWYRQDPGQGLRLIYYSQIVNDFQKGDIAEGYSVSREKKESFPLTVTSAQKNPTAFYLCASSPNSLSYEQYFGPGTRLTVT.

The CDR3 is CASSPRGQGQGSPLHF. CDR3 sequence (DNA): TGCGCCAGCAGCCCAAGAGGACAGGGGCAGGGTTCACCCCTCCACTTT. The chain carries TRBV4-3 and TRBJ1-6; 9 nucleotides line up with TRBD1. CDR1 LGHNA and CDR2 YSLEER come from the germline V gene. The CDR3 totals 16 residues. The ends lost 4 bases at V and 9 bases at J; junction bases unmatched: 10.

This clone was seen a single time. The chain is built from TRBV30 and TRBJ2-7, with 10 nucleotides matching TRBD1. The CDR3 loop spans 16 amino acids. With V trimmed by 4 bases and J by 4 bases, 13 bases remained unmatched. Germline V gives CDR1 GTSNPN, CDR2 SVGIG (reference sequence). The CDR3 here is CAWIRTKTGGTYEQYF. Here the CDR3 DNA reads TGTGCCTGGATCCGGACTAAGACAGGGGGCACGTACGAGCAGTACTTC.

The chain combines TRBV29-1 with TRBJ2-7; 7 nucleotides match TRBD2. The CDR3 is 11 residues long. Germline assignment: CDR1 SQVTM and CDR2 ANQGSEA. J was trimmed by 5 bases and V by 3 bases; bases with no gene match: 1. In nucleotides, the CDR3 is TGCAGCGTTGAGGCGGGGGACGAGCAGTACTTC. It specifies CSVEAGDEQYF.

This clone showed up just a few times. The chain combines TRBV5-4 with TRBJ2-1; 9 bases are a match to TRBD1. This CDR3 comprises 17 residues. In germline, CDR1 is SGHNT, CDR2 YYREEE (reference sequence). V trimming: 4 bases; J trimming: 1 base; junction bases outside the gene matches: 9. The CDR3 DNA is TGTGCCAGCAGCGGGGAGGGACAGGGACGGTCCTACAATGAGCAGTTCTTC. Its protein product is CASSGEGQGRSYNEQFF.

The chain combines TRBV18 with TRBJ2-7; 14 bases line up with TRBD2. Germline-derived CDR1 and CDR2 are KGHSH and LQKENI. Trimming took 0 bases from V and 3 from J; bases not matched to a gene: 4. The CDR3 sequence is 17 residues long. CDR3 sequence (DNA): TGTGCCAGCTCACCACCTGCCGGGACTAGCGGGAGCTACGAGCAGTACTTC. Protein product: CASSPPAGTSGSYEQYF.

V and J are TRBV9 and TRBJ1-3; TRBD1 matches 8 bases. The germline CDR1 and CDR2 sequences are SGDLS and YYNGEE. The CDR3 contains 16 residues. Losses at the gene ends were 5 bases for V and 0 bases for J; bases not matched to a gene: 7. In DNA form, the CDR3 reads TGTGCCAGCAGGCCCGACAGGGGTGGCTCTGGAAACACCATATATTTT. Its protein is CASRPDRGGSGNTIYF.

This clone was found once. The chain links TRBV27 to TRBJ1-2; the match to TRBD1 covers 7 bases. CDR3 size: 16 residues. V lost 4 bases and J lost 8; bases outside the gene matches: 16. The germline V gene has CDR1 MNHEY and CDR2 SMNVEV (reference sequence). The CDR3 spells CASSSPRQGRNTGYTF. The CDR3 DNA reads as TGTGCCAGCAGTTCCCCCAGACAGGGTAGAAATACGGGCTACACCTTC.

The chain has TRBV7-2 and TRBJ1-6; TRBD1 aligns across 7 bases. Germline lookup yields CDR1 SGHTA and CDR2 FQGNSA. The length of the CDR3 is 15 residues. Unmatched junction bases numbered 12, after V lost 5 bases and J lost 11 bases. In DNA form, the CDR3 reads TGTGCCAGCAGCGAGGGGGCCGGGGTGACTACACCCCTCCACTTT. Its protein product is CASSEGAGVTTPLHF.

The rearrangement uses TRBV2 and TRBJ2-7, with TRBD2 matching over 9 bases. Germline CDR1 reads SNHLY; CDR2 reads FYNNEI. V lost 6 bases and J lost 3; bases outside the gene matches: 6. CDR3 size: 14 residues. The CDR3 DNA reads as TGTGCCAGCAGCGTCCTAGCGGGGTACTACGAGCAGTACTTC. It encodes CASSVLAGYYEQYF.

This chain connects TRBV4-1 to TRBJ2-1; possibly TRBD2 for D (6 bases). The CDR3 loop spans 17 amino acids. V was trimmed by 5 bases and J by 4 bases, leaving 21 bases between them. Germline V gene lookup returns CDR1 MGHRA and CDR2 YSYEKL. The CDR3 protein is CASSTRAPSGPYNEQFF. In DNA form, the CDR3 reads TGCGCCAGCAGCACTAGGGCCCCCAGCGGGCCATACAATGAGCAGTTCTTC.

The chain links TRBV18 to TRBJ2-7; 7 bases line up with TRBD1. Germline CDR1 and CDR2: KGHSH and LQKENI. Losses at the gene ends were 3 bases for V and 5 bases for J; bases not matched to a gene: 10. This CDR3 contains 15 residues. The CDR3 loop is CASSPLMTGYDEQYF. The CDR3 DNA reads as TGTGCCAGCTCACCCCTAATGACAGGGTATGACGAGCAGTACTTC.

CDR3 nucleotide sequence: TGTGCCAGCAGCGGGGACAGACCTTTCTTT. This gives the protein CASSGDRPFF. This chain uses TRBV9 with TRBJ1-1; TRBD1 aligns across 7 bases. The CDR3 is 10 amino acids. V trimming: 3 bases; J trimming: 12 bases; junction bases outside the gene matches: 2. Germline CDR1 reads SGDLS; CDR2 reads YYNGEE.

This chain uses TRBV27 with TRBJ2-1, with 7 positions matching TRBD2. CDR1 is MNHEY, CDR2 SMNVEV, per germline (reference sequence). The CDR3 extends over 16 amino acids. V dropped 3 bases and J dropped 3; count of bases not matched to a gene: 8. CDR3 amino acids: CASSFFGGNYYNEQFF. CDR3 bases: TGTGCCAGCAGTTTTTTCGGGGGGAACTACTACAATGAGCAGTTCTTC.

V gene TRBV7-2 combines with J gene TRBJ2-7; tentative D call: TRBD1 (6 bases). The CDR3 length is 15 residues. V gave up 7 bases and J gave up 4 bases, with 20 bases separating them. Germline V lookup: CDR1 SGHTA, CDR2 FQGNSA. CDR3 in amino acids: CASTPGRGGGYEQYF. In DNA form, the CDR3 reads TGTGCCAGCACCCCAGGGCGTGGGGGCGGGTACGAGCAGTACTTC.

The gene calls are TRBV14 and TRBJ2-1, with 8 positions matching TRBD2. There are 17 residues in the CDR3. Unmatched junction bases numbered 11, after V lost 4 bases and J lost 3 bases. Germline V gene data show CDR1 as SGHDN and CDR2 as FVKESK. The CDR3 DNA reads as TGTGCCAGCAGCCTTGGGAATAGCGGGACCCTCTACAATGAGCAGTTCTTC. It yields the protein CASSLGNSGTLYNEQFF.

The CDR3 loop is CSGYRVSAYNEQFF. DNA of the CDR3: TGCAGCGGGTACAGGGTCAGTGCCTACAATGAGCAGTTCTTC. V is TRBV29-1 and J is TRBJ2-1; a weak D match, TRBD1 (6 bases). Between the trimmed V and J ends, which lost 7 bases and 2 bases, there was a span of 15 bases. The CDR3 has 14 residues. Germline V gene data show CDR1 as SQVTM and CDR2 as ANQGSEA.

This clone was detected a few times. This chain uses TRBV6-1 with TRBJ1-5; D is unresolved. The CDR3 has 13 residues. The germline V gene encodes CDR1 MNHNS and CDR2 SASEGT. The V end was cut by 6 bases, the J end by 4 bases, with 10 bases between. CDR3 in DNA: TGTGCCAGCAGGAACTATGGGAATCAGCCCCAGCATTTT. Translation gives CASRNYGNQPQHF.

The rearrangement joins TRBV11-3 to TRBJ2-2; no clear D. This CDR3 has 13 residues. Germline V lookup: CDR1 SGHNT, CDR2 YENEEA. Trimming took off 7 bases at V and 1 base at J, with 7 bases between the two ends. The CDR3 DNA follows: TGTGCCAGCAATTCGCGGAACACCGGGGAGCTGTTTTTT. It encodes CASNSRNTGELFF.

This sequence joins TRBV5-5 and TRBJ1-1; 7 nucleotides align to TRBD1. This CDR3 is 17 amino acids long. Per the germline V gene, CDR1 is SGHKS and CDR2 is YYEKEE (reference sequence). Unmatched junction bases numbered 12, after V lost 4 bases and J lost 0 bases. The CDR3, as DNA: TGTGCCAGCAGCACCCCTTCATTGACAGGGATGAACACTGAAGCTTTCTTT. Its protein product is CASSTPSLTGMNTEAFF. Supplemented by reference TRBV5-5 and TRBJ1-1, the full variable domain reads DAGVTQSPTHLIKTRGQQVTLRCSPISGHKSVSWYQQVLGQGPQFIFQYYEKEERGRGNFPDRFSARQFPNYSSELNVNALLLGDSALYLCASSTPSLTGMNTEAFFGQGTRLTVV.

This chain links TRBV5-4 with TRBJ2-1, with TRBD2 matching 15 bases. J was trimmed by 7 bases and V by 4 bases; bases with no gene match: 0. Germline V gene lookup returns CDR1 SGHNT and CDR2 YYREEE (reference sequence). This CDR3 is 14 amino acids long. The CDR3: CASSGTSGGNEQFF. The CDR3 DNA reads as TGTGCCAGCAGCGGGACTAGCGGGGGGAATGAGCAGTTCTTC.